Shown below are 29 T cell receptor beta chains from a single sample sequenced in a study of T-cell memory formation after mild COVID-19. TCRdb reprocessed the 5' RACE reads with MiXCR, giving one entry per CDR3 protein. The profile shows 250,000 or so distinct CDR3 sequences, about a sixth of them singletons. Sequences were obtained from PBMCs or a T cell subset sorted from them (not recorded which). The receptors come from a man aged 18 to 29 who had mild COVID-19 (a few samples of this study predate the infection). Cell type and time point are not known.

The chain joins TRBV6-6 to TRBJ1-2; 8 bases align to TRBD1. V trimming: 5 bases; J trimming: 5 bases; junction bases outside the gene matches: 10. The germline CDR1 and CDR2 sequences are MNHNY and SVGAGI (reference sequence). This CDR3 spans 15 amino acids. CDR3 sequence: CASSQALTGAYGYTF. The DNA for the CDR3 is TGTGCCAGCAGTCAGGCCCTGACAGGGGCATATGGCTACACCTTC.

The chain is built from TRBV6-2 or TRBV6-3 and TRBJ2-2, with 7 bases that match TRBD2. This CDR3 is 16 amino acids long. CDR1 is MNHEY, CDR2 SVGEGT, per germline. V shed 10 bases, J shed 5 bases, and the junction held 16 bases outside the gene matches. The CDR3 loop reads CATSLRREGMTGELFF. The CDR3, as DNA: TGTGCCACTTCCCTAAGGAGGGAGGGAATGACCGGGGAGCTGTTTTTT.

V and J are TRBV25-1 and TRBJ1-5, with 7 nucleotides matching TRBD1. V lost 3 bases and J lost 0; bases outside the gene matches: 5. This CDR3 has 16 amino acids. Germline lookup yields CDR1 MGHDK and CDR2 SYGVNS. The CDR3 region has the DNA TGTGCCAGCAGTGACCCGAGACAGGGTAGCAATCAGCCCCAGCATTTT. This codes for CASSDPRQGSNQPQHF.

This clonotype appeared many times. The chain uses TRBV20-1 and TRBJ2-2; D is unresolved. The CDR3 runs 14 residues. V was trimmed by 3 bases and J by 4 bases, leaving 12 bases between them. CDR1 and CDR2 (germline): DFQATT, SNEGSKA (reference sequence). The CDR3 nucleotides are TGCAGTGCTAGGCGGCGGTCCGGCACCGGGGAGCTGTTTTTT. Translating gives CSARRRSGTGELFF.

The table lists this clonotype with a few counts. The gene calls are TRBV9 and TRBJ2-2; no definite D call. The CDR3 loop spans 14 amino acids. Germline loops: CDR1 SGDLS, CDR2 YYNGEE. The germline V and J ends were trimmed by 0 bases and 2 bases, with 5 bases remaining between them. In DNA form, the CDR3 reads TGTGCCAGCAGCGTAGATGTTAACACCGGGGAGCTGTTTTTT. Translated: CASSVDVNTGELFF.

J is TRBJ2-1 and V is TRBV2; D is unresolved. This CDR3 is built from 15 residues. Germline V gives CDR1 SNHLY, CDR2 FYNNEI. V was cut by 4 bases and J by 2 bases, with 12 bases left in between. CDR3 sequence: CASSVGPLAYNEQFF. The CDR3 coding sequence is TGTGCCAGCAGTGTAGGGCCACTGGCCTACAATGAGCAGTTCTTC. The whole variable domain, filled in from reference TRBV2 and TRBJ2-1, reads EPEVTQTPSHQVTQMGQEVILRCVPISNHLYFYWYRQILGQKVEFLVSFYNNEISEKSEIFDDQFSVERPDGSNFTLKIRSTKLEDSAMYFCASSVGPLAYNEQFFGPGTRLTVL.

A single count supports this clonotype. The J gene is TRBJ1-1, the V gene TRBV12-3 or TRBV12-4; D call uncertain. Trimming cost V 6 bases and J 0 bases, with 14 bases left between them. This CDR3 region has 15 residues. In nucleotides, the CDR3 is TGTGCCAGCAGAGCTCACCGGACGGTGAACACTGAAGCTTTCTTT. Translated, it gives CASRAHRTVNTEAFF.

The rearrangement links TRBV3-1 to TRBJ2-6, with D perhaps matching TRBD2 (6 bases). Trimming removed 4 bases at V and 1 base at J, with 11 bases between. The CDR3 runs to 16 residues. Germline CDR1 and CDR2: LGHDT and YNNKEL (reference sequence). In DNA form, the CDR3 reads TGTGCCAGCAGCCGGAGGGCTGGGTCTGGGGCCAACGTCCTGACTTTC. It encodes CASSRRAGSGANVLTF.

This clonotype appeared a few times. The gene calls are TRBV10-3 and TRBJ1-1; D uncertain. This CDR3 spans 14 amino acids. Germline CDR1 and CDR2: ENHRY and SYGVKD. V lost 5 bases and J lost 1, with 11 bases in between. CDR3 coding DNA: TGTGCCATCAGTAAGGGTCCCCAGAACACTGAAGCTTTCTTT. It specifies CAISKGPQNTEAFF.

This chain's CDR3 is CASSISDSTDTQYF. The CDR3 nucleotides are TGTGCCAGCAGCATCTCGGACAGCACAGATACGCAGTATTTT. This chain connects TRBV5-5 to TRBJ2-3; D is ambiguous. Germline CDR1 reads SGHKS; CDR2 reads YYEKEE (reference sequence). This CDR3 has 14 residues. The germline V and J ends were trimmed by 4 bases and 0 bases, with 9 bases remaining between them.

This clonotype has just a few counts. CDR3 nucleotide sequence: TGTGCCAGCAGCTTGAATGAAAACAGGGATAACTATGGCTACACCTTC. Translating it yields CASSLNENRDNYGYTF. The chain uses TRBV5-5 and TRBJ1-2; D perhaps matches TRBD1 (6 bases). There are 16 residues in the CDR3. V dropped 1 base and J dropped 1 base, with 14 bases sitting between them. Germline V gene lookup returns CDR1 SGHKS and CDR2 YYEKEE (reference sequence).

This clonotype was seen more than once but under ten times. The chain recombines TRBV7-6 with TRBJ2-7; 10 bases line up with TRBD2. This CDR3 region has 16 residues. CDR1 is SGHVS and CDR2 is FNYEAQ in the germline V gene. V lost 3 bases to trimming and J lost 0 bases; unmatched junction nucleotides: 5. CDR3 loop: CASSFGSGGSSYEQYF. The CDR3 nucleotides are TGTGCCAGCAGCTTCGGTAGCGGGGGGTCCTCCTACGAGCAGTACTTC.

This clonotype turned up a few times. The genes are TRBV4-1 and TRBJ2-1, with D unresolved. Looked up from germline, CDR1 is MGHRA and CDR2 is YSYEKL. Trimming removed 6 bases from V and 3 bases from J, with 15 bases in between. This CDR3 contains 15 residues. The CDR3 DNA follows: TGCGCCAGCAGACCATCCAGCTCCCTCTACAATGAGCAGTTCTTC. It is translated as CASRPSSSLYNEQFF.

V is TRBV20-1 and J is TRBJ2-3, with D perhaps matching TRBD1 or TRBD2 (5 bases each). This CDR3 contains 15 residues. With 0 bases removed from V and 4 bases from J, the gap between germline ends came to 14 bases. Looked up from germline, CDR1 is DFQATT and CDR2 is SNEGSKA (reference sequence). CDR3 in amino acids: CSARDGMLGADTQYF. CDR3 sequence (DNA): TGCAGTGCTAGAGACGGGATGCTGGGGGCAGATACGCAGTATTTT.

The chain links TRBV9 to TRBJ1-2, with D hard to call. V lost 0 bases, J lost 8 bases, and 20 bases lay in between. Germline CDR1 is SGDLS and CDR2 is YYNGEE. The CDR3 has 16 amino acids. The CDR3 DNA reads TGTGCCAGCAGCGTAGGAAGCTTTCTGCGGAAGGGAGGCTACACCTTC. This encodes CASSVGSFLRKGGYTF. The complete variable domain, with remaining parts taken from reference TRBV9 and TRBJ1-2, reads DSGVTQTPKHLITATGQRVTLRCSPRSGDLSVYWYQQSLDQGLQFLIQYYNGEERAKGNILERFSAQQFPDLHSELNLSSLELGDSALYFCASSVGSFLRKGGYTFGSGTRLTVV.

This chain connects TRBV5-5 to TRBJ2-6; D remains ambiguous. The V end was cut by 5 bases, the J end by 4 bases, with 7 bases between. The CDR3 sequence is 13 residues long. In germline, CDR1 is SGHKS, CDR2 YYEKEE (reference sequence). The CDR3 DNA reads as TGTGCCAGCAGGTTAACGGGGGCCAACGTCCTGACTTTC. It is translated as CASRLTGANVLTF.

The chain carries TRBV4-3 and TRBJ1-2, with a tentative D call TRBD1 (5 bases). Trimming left V 4 bases short and J 0 bases short, with 12 bases between. CDR3 length: 15 amino acids. CDR1 and CDR2 from the germline V gene are LGHNA and YSLEER. The CDR3 here is CASSLAGTSNYGYTF. The CDR3 nucleotides read TGCGCCAGCAGCCTGGCTGGGACTTCTAACTATGGCTACACCTTC.

CDR3 bases: TGTGCCAGCAGCCGGGACAGGGACTATCAGCCCCAGCATTTT. Amino acids: CASSRDRDYQPQHF. The V call is TRBV5-6, the J call TRBJ1-5, with TRBD1 matching over 9 bases. Trimming at V came to 4 bases and at J to 5 bases, leaving 4 bases not matched to a gene. Germline CDR1 is SGHDT and CDR2 is YYEEEE. The CDR3 is 14 residues long.

This clonotype has only a few counts. The CDR3 spells CAISGTSGGTDTQYF. The CDR3 DNA follows: TGTGCCATCAGTGGAACTAGCGGGGGCACAGATACGCAGTATTTT. The V gene is TRBV10-3, the J gene TRBJ2-3; 10 bases align to TRBD2. The CDR3 loop spans 15 amino acids. V shed 4 bases, J shed 1 base, and the junction held 2 bases outside the gene matches. Germline V CDR1 and CDR2: ENHRY, SYGVKD.

This clonotype has just a few counts. V gene TRBV5-1 combines with J gene TRBJ1-4; D gene uncertain. There are 16 residues in the CDR3. The V gene's germline CDR1 is SGHRS and CDR2 YFSETQ. Between the trimmed V and J ends, which lost 0 bases and 5 bases, there was a span of 14 bases. The CDR3 region has the DNA TGCGCCAGCAGCTTGGCCCAGGACCTTATCAATGAAAAACTGTTTTTT. This translates into CASSLAQDLINEKLFF.

This clonotype was counted a few times. The chain recombines TRBV27 with TRBJ1-5, with TRBD1 as a possible D gene (6 bases). Germline CDR1 reads MNHEY; CDR2 reads SMNVEV (reference sequence). The CDR3 is 14 residues long. The V and J ends lost 8 bases and 4 bases respectively, with 15 bases between them. The CDR3 DNA reads TGTGCCAGCCCCGGGGGGCGAGATAATCAGCCCCAGCATTTT. Protein: CASPGGRDNQPQHF.

CDR3 sequence (DNA): TGCGCCAGCAGAGGGGAAGGGGACGATCGGTCGGACGAGCAGTACTTC. Protein product: CASRGEGDDRSDEQYF. V is TRBV5-1 and J is TRBJ2-7; D may correspond to TRBD1 or TRBD2 (5 bases each). CDR1 and CDR2 from the germline V gene are SGHRS and YFSETQ. The CDR3 is made up of 16 amino acids. Trimming left V 5 bases short and J 5 bases short, with 23 bases between.

CDR3 protein: CSAERSQGFYEQYF. CDR3 DNA: TGCAGTGCTGAACGATCACAGGGGTTCTACGAGCAGTACTTC. V usage is TRBV20-1 and J usage is TRBJ2-7; 7 positions match TRBD1. The germline CDR1 and CDR2 sequences are DFQATT and SNEGSKA (reference sequence). The CDR3 extends over 14 amino acids. V lost 5 bases to trimming and J lost 3 bases; unmatched junction nucleotides: 10.

This clonotype was recorded many times. This sequence joins TRBV12-3 or TRBV12-4 and TRBJ2-7; a weak D match, TRBD2 (5 bases). The V and J ends lost 0 bases and 6 bases respectively, with 12 bases between them. This CDR3 is 14 amino acids long. CDR3 nucleotides: TGTGCCAGCAGTTTAGCGGGAGCGGCGGGCGAGCAGTACTTC. Translation gives CASSLAGAAGEQYF.

The sample holds many counts of this clonotype. The J gene is TRBJ2-5, the V gene TRBV7-9, with a possible D match to TRBD1 (6 bases). The V end lost 4 bases, the J end lost 4 bases, and 10 bases lay between the germline ends. Germline lookup yields CDR1 SEHNR and CDR2 FQNEAQ (reference sequence). There are 13 residues in the CDR3. Written as DNA, the CDR3 is TGTGCCAGCAGCTCCAGGGGCGCAGAGACCCAGTACTTC. Translating gives CASSSRGAETQYF.

This clonotype came up a few times. The chain employs TRBV29-1 and TRBJ2-5, with no clear D. Germline V gene sequence: CDR1 SQVTM, CDR2 ANQGSEA. The CDR3 runs 13 residues. The CDR3 region is CSSRHASQETQYF. CDR3 sequence (DNA): TGCAGTTCTAGACATGCCAGCCAAGAGACCCAGTACTTC.

This clonotype has more than one count but fewer than ten. The rearrangement joins TRBV20-1 to TRBJ1-1; D gene uncertain. With 4 bases removed from V and 1 base from J, the gap between germline ends came to 13 bases. The CDR3 is made up of 14 amino acids. Germline loops: CDR1 DFQATT, CDR2 SNEGSKA (reference sequence). The DNA for the CDR3 is TGCAGTGCTAAAGAGGACGGAGGGAACACTGAAGCTTTCTTT. As protein: CSAKEDGGNTEAFF.

This clonotype has just a few counts. This chain connects TRBV5-1 to TRBJ2-5; either TRBD1 or TRBD2 may fit D (6 bases each). This CDR3 contains 14 residues. V lost 4 bases and J 4 bases, leaving 14 bases between the germline ends. Per germline, CDR1 SGHRS and CDR2 YFSETQ. CDR3 residues: CASSQGRGGETQYF. The CDR3 coding sequence is TGCGCCAGCAGCCAGGGGCGGGGAGGAGAGACCCAGTACTTC.

This clonotype was recorded a few times. The V and J genes are TRBV7-3 and TRBJ2-5; D call uncertain. This CDR3 is built from 12 residues. Germline CDR1 reads SGHTA; CDR2 reads FQGTGA. Trimming cost V 5 bases and J 5 bases, with 9 bases left between them. The CDR3, as DNA: TGTGCCAGCAGCACCGGAGACGAGACCCAGTACTTC. It codes for CASSTGDETQYF.